A single sample is the source of the 20 T cell receptor beta chains below, sequenced in a study of human T cells and chemical hapten exposure. TCRdb analysed the RACE reads with MiXCR anew, one entry per CDR3 protein. This sample has under 400,000 distinct CDR3 sequences; approximately 5% occur once, and the top ten carry 2.5% to 3%. As for time point: pre-sensitization, week 0. Sample treatment: therapeutic diphenylcyclopropenone sensitization with weekly scalp DPC. The material sequenced was whole blood, taken in connection with sensitization to the hapten diphenylcyclopropenone (DPC). These receptors were taken from a woman in her forties or fifties with alopecia areata. Some clones in this sample may be carry-over from other donors' samples.

There are many counts of this clonotype. The rearrangement links TRBV24-1 to TRBJ2-3; D gene uncertain. The CDR3 consists of 11 residues. Germline assignment: CDR1 KGHDR and CDR2 SFDVKD. Trimming took 7 bases from V and 5 from J, leaving 6 bases between them. DNA of the CDR3: TGTGCCACCAGAGAAGGAGATACGCAGTATTTT. Amino acids: CATREGDTQYF.

CDR3 in amino acids: CASSLWSVRSYNSPLHF. CDR3 nucleotide sequence: TGTGCCAGCAGTTTATGGTCGGTTCGCTCCTATAATTCACCCCTCCACTTT. The chain uses TRBV28 and TRBJ1-6; D is unresolved. V was trimmed by 0 bases and J by 0 bases, leaving 9 bases between them. Germline V gene lookup returns CDR1 MDHEN and CDR2 SYDVKM. This CDR3 contains 17 residues.

This clonotype was observed at least ten times. The chain couples TRBV27 to TRBJ2-2; D perhaps matches TRBD2 (5 bases). The germline V gene encodes CDR1 MNHEY and CDR2 SMNVEV (reference sequence). The CDR3 length is 15 residues. The ends were cut back, 6 bases at V and 4 bases at J, with 15 bases in the middle. The CDR3 loop reads CASSPRRAGTGELFF. The CDR3 DNA reads TGTGCCAGCAGCCCCCGGCGGGCCGGCACCGGGGAGCTGTTTTTT.

This clonotype was observed many times. This chain joins TRBV27 and TRBJ1-1; no reliable D call. V lost 8 bases and J 11 bases, leaving 21 bases between the germline ends. Germline V lookup: CDR1 MNHEY, CDR2 SMNVEV (reference sequence). This CDR3 region has 13 residues. In DNA, the CDR3 is TGTGCCAGCGGGAGTACCCCGGATTTGGAGGCTTTCTTT. Translating it yields CASGSTPDLEAFF.

A few counts support this clonotype. The chain combines TRBV6-2 or TRBV6-3 with TRBJ2-7; D is ambiguous. The CDR3 sequence is 16 residues long. V lost 5 bases to trimming and J lost 2 bases, with 19 bases between them. The V gene's germline CDR1 is MNHEY and CDR2 SVGEGT. CDR3 sequence (DNA): TGTGCCAGCAGTACCGCCCATGACACGGTAACCTACGAGCAGTACTTC. Protein: CASSTAHDTVTYEQYF.

This clonotype was counted a few times. The J gene is TRBJ1-2, the V gene TRBV7-2; D not certain. The germline V gene has CDR1 SGHTA and CDR2 FQGNSA. Trimming removed 5 bases from V and 4 bases from J, with 14 bases in between. The CDR3 length is 14 residues. This CDR3 reads CASSPAENGYGYTF. CDR3 nucleotides: TGTGCCAGCAGCCCCGCGGAAAACGGCTATGGCTACACCTTC.

This clonotype was counted many times. The genes are TRBV28 and TRBJ2-7, with 7 bases matching TRBD1. Germline V lookup: CDR1 MDHEN, CDR2 SYDVKM. V lost 6 bases to trimming and J lost 3 bases; unmatched junction nucleotides: 11. The CDR3 has 15 residues. CDR3 region: CASRTDREGDYEQYF. The CDR3 nucleotides are TGTGCCAGCAGAACCGACAGGGAAGGGGACTACGAGCAGTACTTC.

This clonotype was observed many times. CDR3 loop: CASRTRLAGDVRNEQFF. CDR3 DNA: TGTGCCAGCAGAACCAGACTAGCGGGAGATGTAAGGAATGAGCAGTTCTTC. The gene calls are TRBV6-2 or TRBV6-3 and TRBJ2-1, with 12 bases lining up with TRBD2. J was trimmed by 7 bases and V by 6 bases; bases with no gene match: 13. CDR3 size: 17 residues. Germline V lookup: CDR1 MNHEY, CDR2 SVGEGT.

This clonotype was detected ten times or more. The chain recombines TRBV13 with TRBJ2-7; D might be TRBD2 (6 bases). This CDR3 has 13 amino acids. Germline V gene data show CDR1 as PRHDT and CDR2 as FYEKMQ (reference sequence). Trimming took off 8 bases at V and 7 bases at J, with 18 bases between the two ends. Here the CDR3 reads CASGAGPAREQYF. The CDR3 DNA reads as TGTGCCAGCGGGGCGGGGCCTGCGCGGGAGCAGTACTTC.

Only a few counts were recorded for this clonotype. This sequence joins TRBV5-1 and TRBJ1-4, with a possible D match to TRBD1 (6 bases). Trimming shortened V by 0 bases and J by 8 bases, and 11 bases separated the two germline ends. Germline V gene lookup returns CDR1 SGHRS and CDR2 YFSETQ. The CDR3 is 14 amino acids. As DNA, the CDR3 is TGCGCCAGCAGCTTGGAGGGTCAGGGGGAAAAACTGTTTTTT. It specifies CASSLEGQGEKLFF.

This clonotype has a handful of counts. The gene calls are TRBV28 and TRBJ1-4, with D possibly TRBD1 on 5 matching bases. CDR1 and CDR2 (germline): MDHEN, SYDVKM. The CDR3 is made up of 14 amino acids. The V end was cut by 1 base, the J end by 7 bases, with 10 bases between. The CDR3 sequence is CASSLSGQSEKLFF. The CDR3 DNA reads TGTGCCAGCAGTTTATCGGGGCAAAGTGAAAAACTGTTTTTT.

The sample holds a few counts of this clonotype. The V call is TRBV3-1, the J call TRBJ1-1; no clear D gene. Germline CDR1 and CDR2: LGHDT and YNNKEL (reference sequence). V lost 10 bases to trimming and J lost 1 base, with 19 bases between them. The CDR3 contains 15 residues. The CDR3 reads CATSGEPRQNTEAFF. In DNA, the CDR3 is TGTGCCACCAGTGGGGAACCCCGACAGAACACTGAAGCTTTCTTT.

This clonotype appeared many times. The chain recombines TRBV12-5 with TRBJ2-7, with 8 bases fitting TRBD1. J lost 5 bases, V lost 5 bases, and 11 bases had no gene match. The CDR3 sequence is 15 residues long. Germline CDR1 is LGHNT and CDR2 is FRNRAP. DNA of the CDR3: TGTGCTAGTGGTCCGCGAGACAGGGGCGACGACGAGCAGTACTTC. Translated: CASGPRDRGDDEQYF. Complete variable domain (other parts from reference TRBV12-5 and TRBJ2-7): DARVTQTPRHKVTEMGQEVTMRCQPILGHNTVFWYRQTMMQGLELLAYFRNRAPLDDSGMPKDRFSAEMPDATLATLKIQPSEPRDSAVYFCASGPRDRGDDEQYFGPGTRLTVT.

The sample holds many counts of this clonotype. This chain's CDR3 is CASSLWSTEAFF. For the CDR3, the DNA is TGTGCCAGCAGTTTATGGAGCACTGAAGCTTTCTTT. The V call is TRBV12-3 or TRBV12-4, the J call TRBJ1-1; D gene unclear. The V end was cut by 2 bases, the J end by 4 bases, with 5 bases between. The CDR3 is 12 residues long.

This clonotype was seen many times. The V gene is TRBV6-2 or TRBV6-3, the J gene TRBJ1-2; maybe TRBD1 (5 bases). Germline V lookup: CDR1 MNHEY, CDR2 SVGEGT. The ends were cut back, 6 bases at V and 1 base at J, with 9 bases in the middle. There are 13 residues in the CDR3. The CDR3 DNA sequence: TGTGCCAGCAGCTCCGACAGTAACTATGGCTACACCTTC. The encoded protein is CASSSDSNYGYTF.

J is TRBJ2-7 and V is TRBV5-4; D not resolved. Deletions cut 0 bases from V and 4 bases from J, with 8 bases between. The CDR3 contains 13 residues. Germline CDR1 is SGHNT and CDR2 is YYREEE (reference sequence). The CDR3 DNA is TGTGCCAGCAGCTTGGACAGAGAGTACGAGCAGTACTTC. This translates into CASSLDREYEQYF.

This clonotype was counted between two and nine times. V usage is TRBV7-2 and J usage is TRBJ1-2, with a tentative D call TRBD1 (5 bases). Per the germline V gene, CDR1 is SGHTA and CDR2 is FQGNSA. V was cut by 5 bases and J by 6 bases, with 10 bases left in between. This CDR3 region has 12 residues. The CDR3 here is CASSPDSNGYTF. CDR3 sequence (DNA): TGTGCCAGCAGCCCAGACAGTAATGGCTACACCTTC. Full variable domain (remainder filled in from reference TRBV7-2 and TRBJ1-2): GAGVSQSPSNKVTEKGKDVELRCDPISGHTALYWYRQSLGQGLEFLIYFQGNSAPDKSGLPSDRFSAERTGGSVSTLTIQRTQQEDSAVYLCASSPDSNGYTFGSGTRLTVV.

This clonotype has a handful of counts. The chain recombines TRBV4-1 with TRBJ2-6; maybe TRBD2 (6 bases). The length of the CDR3 is 17 residues. In germline, CDR1 is MGHRA, CDR2 YSYEKL. Trimming took 1 base from V and 0 from J, leaving 10 bases between them. CDR3 bases: TGCGCCAGCAGCCAAGGGAGGGCTCTCTCTGGGGCCAACGTCCTGACTTTC. Protein sequence: CASSQGRALSGANVLTF.

This clonotype was seen more than once but under ten times. CDR3 sequence: CASSQEGTGHYGYTF. The CDR3 DNA sequence: TGCGCCAGCAGCCAAGAAGGGACAGGGCATTATGGCTACACCTTC. V and J are TRBV4-1 and TRBJ1-2; TRBD1 matches 9 bases. J gave up 5 bases and V 0 bases, and 4 bases lay outside the gene matches. In germline, CDR1 is MGHRA, CDR2 YSYEKL. CDR3 length equals 15 residues.

The rearrangement links TRBV11-2 to TRBJ2-5; D is perhaps TRBD1 (6 bases). The ends were cut back, 3 bases at V and 3 bases at J, with 11 bases in the middle. Germline V gives CDR1 SGHAT, CDR2 FQNNGV. CDR3 size: 14 residues. In DNA form, the CDR3 reads TGTGCCAGCAGCTTGTCCGGGGACAAAGAGACCCAGTACTTC. The encoded protein is CASSLSGDKETQYF.